These 19 T cell receptor beta chains were all obtained from the same sample, sequenced in a study of blood T cell repertoires in COVID-19. The repertoire was sequenced with immunoSEQ multiplex PCR; TCRdb's copy has only in-frame clones and lacks some. The top ten clones hold approximately 1.8% of a sample with 400,000 or so clones, 70% to 90% of them seen once. Sequenced sample: PBMCs or T cells enriched from blood (not recorded which). The receptors originated from a man aged 40-55 years in a cohort exposed to, infected with or recovered from COVID-19 (not recorded which).

The chain joins TRBV4-1 to TRBJ2-5, with 8 bases identical to TRBD1. The V gene end was trimmed by 4 bases and the J gene end by 2 bases; junction bases not matched to a gene: 3. Germline V lookup: CDR1 MGHRA, CDR2 YSYEKL. The CDR3 is 14 amino acids. CDR3 DNA: TGCGCCAGCAGCCTTACAGGGGGACAAGAGACCCAGTACTTC. This gives the protein CASSLTGGQETQYF.

This sequence joins TRBV5-1 and TRBJ2-1; weak D call: TRBD1 (6 bases). The germline CDR1 and CDR2 sequences are SGHRS and YFSETQ. The CDR3 consists of 16 residues. The V gene lost 5 bases and the J gene lost 4 bases, with 19 bases spanning the gap. The CDR3 loop reads CASSQTPGQNYNEQFF. The CDR3 nucleotides read TGCGCCAGCAGTCAAACCCCCGGACAGAATTACAATGAGCAGTTCTTC. The full variable domain, its missing parts supplied by reference TRBV5-1 and TRBJ2-1, is KAGVTQTPRYLIKTRGQQVTLSCSPISGHRSVSWYQQTPGQGLQFLFEYFSETQRNKGNFPGRFSGRQFSNSRSEMNVSTLELGDSALYLCASSQTPGQNYNEQFFGPGTRLTVL.

The rearrangement uses TRBV7-6 and TRBJ2-1; possible D gene TRBD2, 6 bases. This CDR3 has 16 amino acids. Between the trimmed V and J ends, which lost 2 bases and 5 bases, there was a span of 16 bases. Looked up from germline, CDR1 is SGHVS and CDR2 is FNYEAQ. The CDR3 DNA reads TGTGCCAGCAGCTTATCCAGAGGGAGGTTTAACAATGAGCAGTTCTTC. It translates to CASSLSRGRFNNEQFF. Full variable domain (remainder filled in from reference TRBV7-6 and TRBJ2-1): GAGVSQSPRYKVTKRGQDVALRCDPISGHVSLYWYRQALGQGPEFLTYFNYEAQQDKSGLPNDRFSAERPEGSISTLTIQRTEQRDSAMYRCASSLSRGRFNNEQFFGPGTRLTVL.

The rearrangement joins TRBV18 to TRBJ2-3, with D possibly matching TRBD2 (5 bases). Germline-derived CDR1 and CDR2 are KGHSH and LQKENI. V was clipped by 5 bases and J by 14 bases, with 17 bases between them. The CDR3 has 12 residues. The DNA of the CDR3 is TGTGCCAGCTCAGAAGACCAGACGGGATCGTATTTT. Its translation: CASSEDQTGSYF.

This chain links TRBV30 with TRBJ2-7, with 10 bases aligning to TRBD2. CDR1 is GTSNPN and CDR2 is SVGIG in the germline V gene (reference sequence). This CDR3 has 15 amino acids. V was clipped by 4 bases and J by 3 bases; unmatched bases: 9. Here the CDR3 reads CAWNPGTSAFYEQYF. The CDR3 DNA reads TGTGCCTGGAACCCCGGGACTAGCGCCTTCTACGAGCAGTACTTC.

This clone was recorded once. The genes are TRBV3-1 (or the pseudogene TRBV3-2) and TRBJ2-1, with D possibly being TRBD2 (6 bases). The V end was cut by 3 bases, the J end by 1 base, with 13 bases between. CDR1 is LGHDT and CDR2 is YNNKEL in the germline V gene (reference sequence). The CDR3 totals 16 residues. Here the CDR3 reads CASSQRGGRSYNEQFF. CDR3 nucleotides: TGTGCCAGCAGCCAGCGGGGCGGTAGATCCTACAATGAGCAGTTCTTC.

The chain links TRBV2 to TRBJ1-1; TRBD1 might be the D (5 bases). The CDR3 loop spans 13 amino acids. V lost 8 bases, J lost 6 bases, and 16 bases lay in between. From germline, CDR1 is SNHLY and CDR2 FYNNEI. Written as DNA, the CDR3 is TGTGCCAGCGGCCCAGGCCAAGGGGCTGAAGCTTTCTTT. As protein: CASGPGQGAEAFF.

The chain joins TRBV23-1 to TRBJ2-7; 8 nucleotides agree with TRBD1. TRBV23-1 is placed among ORFs of uncertain function. V dropped 1 base and J dropped 2; count of bases not matched to a gene: 4. This CDR3 comprises 15 residues. The CDR3 sequence is CASSQWTGRTYEQYF. CDR3 nucleotides: TGCGCCAGCAGTCAATGGACAGGGAGGACCTACGAGCAGTACTTC.

Comments on this clone: The same CDR3 is also encoded by other DNA sequences in this sample. The V gene is TRBV6-4, the J gene TRBJ1-5; D may be TRBD1 (6 bases). V lost 3 bases to trimming and J lost 1 base, with 10 bases between them. The CDR3 extends over 15 amino acids. Germline CDR1 and CDR2: MRHNA and SNTAGT. CDR3 DNA sequence: TGTGCCAGCAGTGAACAGGGAGGGAGCAATCAGCCCCAGCATTTT. This gives the protein CASSEQGGSNQPQHF.

The CDR3 DNA reads as TGTGCCAGCAGCTTGGGATGGCGGGGACGGTTCTACGAGCAGTACTTC. Translated: CASSLGWRGRFYEQYF. The chain combines TRBV5-5 with TRBJ2-7, with D tentatively TRBD2 (6 bases). V gave up 0 bases and J gave up 3 bases, with 16 bases separating them. Germline loops: CDR1 SGHKS, CDR2 YYEKEE (reference sequence). The CDR3 totals 16 residues.

This chain links TRBV27 with TRBJ1-5, with D perhaps matching TRBD1 (6 bases). V lost 6 bases to trimming and J lost 7 bases, with 19 bases between them. Germline-derived CDR1 and CDR2 are MNHEY and SMNVEV (reference sequence). The CDR3 covers 15 residues. Here the CDR3 DNA reads TGTGCCAGCAGCATGGCAGGGGCGCAGCGGCAGCCCCAGCATTTT. This codes for CASSMAGAQRQPQHF.

The chain uses TRBV7-9 and TRBJ2-1; 7 bases line up with TRBD1. This CDR3 region has 15 residues. Trimming cost V 5 bases and J 3 bases; bases outside gene matches: 7. CDR1 is SEHNR, CDR2 FQNEAQ, per germline (reference sequence). The CDR3: CASSPGQVFYNEQFF. CDR3 in DNA: TGTGCCAGCAGCCCAGGACAGGTGTTCTACAATGAGCAGTTCTTC.

CDR3 in DNA: TGCGCCAGCAGCCGGCAGCTAGCTGGGACAGATACGCAGTATTTT. Translated: CASSRQLAGTDTQYF. J is TRBJ2-3 and V is TRBV5-1; possibly TRBD2 for D (5 bases). Germline CDR1 is SGHRS and CDR2 is YFSETQ. This CDR3 region has 15 residues. V lost 4 bases, J lost 3 bases, and 15 bases lay in between.

V gene TRBV7-6 combines with J gene TRBJ2-7; 8 bases are a match to TRBD1. Germline trimming cut 5 bases from V and 6 bases from J; bases unmatched to any gene: 12. This CDR3 has 15 residues. Germline values: CDR1 SGHVS, CDR2 FNYEAQ. CDR3 bases: TGTGCCAGCAGCACTTACCGGACAGGGAGGACCGAGCAGTACTTC. Protein sequence: CASSTYRTGRTEQYF.

The CDR3 protein is CASSEPVRGYTF. Here the CDR3 DNA reads TGTGCCAGCAGTGAACCGGTGCGTGGCTACACCTTC. This chain uses TRBV6-1 with TRBJ1-2; no definite D call. Germline CDR1 reads MNHNS; CDR2 reads SASEGT. CDR3 length: 12 amino acids. Trimming cost V 2 bases and J 7 bases, with 8 bases left between them.

The chain couples TRBV18 to TRBJ2-3, with a possible D match to TRBD2 (6 bases). The CDR3 has 15 residues. CDR1 is KGHSH, CDR2 LQKENI, per germline. V gave up 3 bases and J gave up 0 bases, with 10 bases separating them. CDR3 residues: CASSPPGTSTDTQYF. The CDR3 nucleotides read TGTGCCAGCTCACCTCCAGGGACTAGCACAGATACGCAGTATTTT.

The chain combines TRBV30 with TRBJ2-1; D not resolved. Germline CDR1 is GTSNPN and CDR2 is SVGIG (reference sequence). CDR3 length: 12 amino acids. V dropped 5 bases and J dropped 8 bases, with 13 bases sitting between them. The CDR3 region is CAWGGPHDEQFF. CDR3 in DNA: TGTGCCTGGGGTGGCCCACACGATGAGCAGTTCTTC.

This chain uses TRBV14 with TRBJ2-3; 11 bases are shared with TRBD2. The CDR3 covers 18 residues. With V trimmed by 1 base and J by 3 bases, 9 bases remained unmatched. Germline V gene sequence: CDR1 SGHDN, CDR2 FVKESK. Here the CDR3 DNA reads TGTGCCAGCAGCCAAGGACTAGCGGGATGGTCTGCAACAGATACGCAGTATTTT. It encodes CASSQGLAGWSATDTQYF.

The J gene is TRBJ2-7, the V gene TRBV3-1 (or the pseudogene TRBV3-2); 9 bases map to TRBD1. V dropped 4 bases and J dropped 3; count of bases not matched to a gene: 4. The CDR3 extends over 14 amino acids. In germline, CDR1 is LGHDT, CDR2 YNNKEL (reference sequence). CDR3 region: CASSLRDRDYEQYF. The CDR3 bases are TGTGCCAGCAGCCTCCGGGACAGGGACTACGAGCAGTACTTC.